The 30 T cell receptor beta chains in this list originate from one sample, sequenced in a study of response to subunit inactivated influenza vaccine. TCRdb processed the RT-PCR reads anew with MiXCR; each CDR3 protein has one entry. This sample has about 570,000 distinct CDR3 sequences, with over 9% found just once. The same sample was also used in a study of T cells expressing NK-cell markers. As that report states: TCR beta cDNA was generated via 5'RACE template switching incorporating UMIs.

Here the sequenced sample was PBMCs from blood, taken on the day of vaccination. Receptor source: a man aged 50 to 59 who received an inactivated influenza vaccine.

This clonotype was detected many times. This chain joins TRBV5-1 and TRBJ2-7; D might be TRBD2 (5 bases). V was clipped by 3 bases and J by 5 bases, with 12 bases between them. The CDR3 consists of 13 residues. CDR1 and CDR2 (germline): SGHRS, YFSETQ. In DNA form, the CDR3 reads TGCGCCAGCAGCTGGGGAGATAAAAACGAGCAGTACTTC. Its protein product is CASSWGDKNEQYF.

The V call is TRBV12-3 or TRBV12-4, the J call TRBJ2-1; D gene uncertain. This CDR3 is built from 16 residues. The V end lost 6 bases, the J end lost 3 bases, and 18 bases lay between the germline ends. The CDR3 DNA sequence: TGTGCCAGCAGCCCTTCCACAAGTCGGATCTACAATGAGCAGTTCTTC. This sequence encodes CASSPSTSRIYNEQFF.

DNA of the CDR3: TGCGCCAGCAGCTTGGGTGAGGGGGCGACGAGGGCAGATACGCAGTATTTT. This gives the protein CASSLGEGATRADTQYF. The rearrangement joins TRBV5-1 to TRBJ2-3; TRBD1 matches 7 bases. Germline values: CDR1 SGHRS, CDR2 YFSETQ. The CDR3 runs 17 residues. The V segment lost 0 bases and the J segment 4 bases; nucleotides outside the gene matches: 11.

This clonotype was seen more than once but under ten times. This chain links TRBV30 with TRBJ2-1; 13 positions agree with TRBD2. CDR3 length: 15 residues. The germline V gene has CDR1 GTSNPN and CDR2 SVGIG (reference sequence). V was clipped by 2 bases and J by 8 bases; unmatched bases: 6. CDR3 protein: CAWSPGLAGSDEQFF. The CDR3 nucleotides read TGTGCCTGGAGTCCGGGACTAGCGGGGTCGGATGAGCAGTTCTTC. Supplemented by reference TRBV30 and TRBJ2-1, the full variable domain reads SQTIHQWPATLVQPVGSPLSLECTVEGTSNPNLYWYRQAAGRGLQLLFYSVGIGQISSEVPQNLSASRPQDRQFILSSKKLLLSDSGFYLCAWSPGLAGSDEQFFGPGTRLTVL.

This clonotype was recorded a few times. The CDR3 is CASSESSFSYNSPLHF. The CDR3 DNA follows: TGTGCCAGCAGTGAATCATCTTTCTCCTATAATTCACCCCTCCACTTT. The chain joins TRBV25-1 to TRBJ1-6; D is unresolved. Germline CDR1 reads MGHDK; CDR2 reads SYGVNS. Trimming took off 1 base at V and 0 bases at J, with 7 bases between the two ends. The CDR3 has 16 residues.

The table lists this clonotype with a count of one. The CDR3 DNA reads TGCAGTGCTAGCAGGGAGGTCTACGAGCAGTACTTC. Protein: CSASREVYEQYF. The chain is built from TRBV20-1 and TRBJ2-7, with a tentative D call TRBD2 (6 bases). The V gene's germline CDR1 is DFQATT and CDR2 SNEGSKA (reference sequence). Trimming took 3 bases from V and 3 from J, leaving 9 bases between them. The CDR3 spans 12 residues.

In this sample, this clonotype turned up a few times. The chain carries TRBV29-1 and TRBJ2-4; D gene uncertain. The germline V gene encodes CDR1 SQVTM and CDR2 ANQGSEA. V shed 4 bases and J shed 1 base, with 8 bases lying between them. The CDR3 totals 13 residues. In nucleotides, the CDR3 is TGCAGCGTTGTGACCTGGGCCAAAAACATTCAGTACTTC. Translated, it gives CSVVTWAKNIQYF.

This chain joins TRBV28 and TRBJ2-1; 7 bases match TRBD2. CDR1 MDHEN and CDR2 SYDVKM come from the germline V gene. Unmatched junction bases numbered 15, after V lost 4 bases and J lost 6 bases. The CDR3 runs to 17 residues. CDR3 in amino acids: CASSSPLALPKGNEQFF. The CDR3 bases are TGTGCCAGCAGTTCGCCACTAGCGCTCCCCAAGGGCAATGAGCAGTTCTTC.

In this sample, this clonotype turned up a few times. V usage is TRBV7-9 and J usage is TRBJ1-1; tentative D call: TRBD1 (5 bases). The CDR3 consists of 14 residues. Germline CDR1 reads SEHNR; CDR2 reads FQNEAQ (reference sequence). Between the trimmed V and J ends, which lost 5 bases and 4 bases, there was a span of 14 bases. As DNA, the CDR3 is TGTGCCAGCAGCCAACAGGTTCTGATCACTGAAGCTTTCTTT. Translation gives CASSQQVLITEAFF.

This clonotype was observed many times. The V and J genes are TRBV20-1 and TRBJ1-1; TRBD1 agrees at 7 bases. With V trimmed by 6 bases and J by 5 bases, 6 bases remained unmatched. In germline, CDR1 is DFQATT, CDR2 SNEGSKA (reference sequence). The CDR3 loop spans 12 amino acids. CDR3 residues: CSATGTATEAFF. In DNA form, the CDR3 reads TGCAGTGCCACCGGGACAGCTACTGAAGCTTTCTTT.

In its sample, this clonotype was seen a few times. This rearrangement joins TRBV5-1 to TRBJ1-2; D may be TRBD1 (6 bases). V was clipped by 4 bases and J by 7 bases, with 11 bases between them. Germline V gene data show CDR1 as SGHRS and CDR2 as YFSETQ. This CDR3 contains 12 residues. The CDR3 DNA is TGCGCCAGCAGCCCCCAGGGGTTTGGCTACACCTTC. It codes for CASSPQGFGYTF.

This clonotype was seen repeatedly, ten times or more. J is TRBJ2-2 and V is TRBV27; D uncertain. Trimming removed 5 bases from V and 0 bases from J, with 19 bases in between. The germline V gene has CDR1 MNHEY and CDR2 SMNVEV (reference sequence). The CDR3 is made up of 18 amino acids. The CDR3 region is CASSPLPGSRANTGELFF. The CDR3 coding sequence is TGTGCCAGCAGTCCCCTCCCCGGGTCAAGAGCGAACACCGGGGAGCTGTTTTTT.

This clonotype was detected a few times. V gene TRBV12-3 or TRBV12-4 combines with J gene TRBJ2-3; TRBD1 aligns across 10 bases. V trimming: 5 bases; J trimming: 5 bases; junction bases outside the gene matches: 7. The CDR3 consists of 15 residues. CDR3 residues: CASSQQTGGRDTQYF. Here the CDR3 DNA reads TGTGCCAGCAGTCAGCAGACAGGGGGCAGAGATACGCAGTATTTT.

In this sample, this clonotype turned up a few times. CDR3 amino acids: CASRPGTSGVTGELFF. CDR3 coding DNA: TGTGCCAGCAGACCCGGGACTAGCGGAGTCACCGGGGAGCTGTTTTTT. This chain uses TRBV6-2 or TRBV6-3 with TRBJ2-2, with 11 bases identical to TRBD2. The CDR3 has 16 amino acids. Germline-derived CDR1 and CDR2 are MNHEY and SVGEGT. After removal of 6 bases from V and 4 bases from J, the junction contained 7 bases not matched to a gene.

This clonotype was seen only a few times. The CDR3, as DNA: TGTGCCAGCAGTCGGCGTTGGGGGGGAGGTGAGCAGTTCTTC. Protein sequence: CASSRRWGGGEQFF. The V call is TRBV6-1, the J call TRBJ2-1, with TRBD2 identical over 7 bases. The V gene's germline CDR1 is MNHNS and CDR2 SASEGT. V shed 5 bases and J 9 bases; nucleotides not matched to a gene: 10. The CDR3 is 14 amino acids.

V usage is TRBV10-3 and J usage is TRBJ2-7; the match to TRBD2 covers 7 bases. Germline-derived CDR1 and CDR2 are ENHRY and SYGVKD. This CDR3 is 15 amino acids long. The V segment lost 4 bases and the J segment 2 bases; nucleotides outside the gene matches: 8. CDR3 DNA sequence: TGTGCCATCAGTGGAACGCCCGGGGGGACCTACGAGCAGTACTTC. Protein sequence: CAISGTPGGTYEQYF.

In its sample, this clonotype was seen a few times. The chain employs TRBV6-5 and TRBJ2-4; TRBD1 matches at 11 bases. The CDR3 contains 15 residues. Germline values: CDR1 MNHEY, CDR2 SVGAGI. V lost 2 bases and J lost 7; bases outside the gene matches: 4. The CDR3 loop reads CASSYADRGRNIQYF. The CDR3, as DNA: TGTGCCAGCAGTTACGCGGACAGGGGGCGGAACATTCAGTACTTC.

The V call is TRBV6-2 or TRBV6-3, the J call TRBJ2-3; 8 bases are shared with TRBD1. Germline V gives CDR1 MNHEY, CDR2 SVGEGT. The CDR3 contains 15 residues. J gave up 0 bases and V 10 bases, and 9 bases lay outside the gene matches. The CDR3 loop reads CAIGVRDRSTDTQYF. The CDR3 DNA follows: TGTGCCATCGGGGTCAGGGACAGGAGCACAGATACGCAGTATTTT.

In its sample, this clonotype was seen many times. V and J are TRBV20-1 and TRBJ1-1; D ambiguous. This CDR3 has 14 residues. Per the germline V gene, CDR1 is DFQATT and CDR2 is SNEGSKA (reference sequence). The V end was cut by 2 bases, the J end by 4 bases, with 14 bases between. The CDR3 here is CSARLTSGSTEAFF. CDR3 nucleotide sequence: TGCAGTGCTAGACTTACGAGCGGGTCCACTGAAGCTTTCTTT.

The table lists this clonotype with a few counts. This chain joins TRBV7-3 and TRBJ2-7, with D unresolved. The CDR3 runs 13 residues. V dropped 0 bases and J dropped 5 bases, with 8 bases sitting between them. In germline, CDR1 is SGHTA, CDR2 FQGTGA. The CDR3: CASSLTRLDEQYF. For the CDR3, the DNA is TGTGCCAGCAGCTTAACGAGGCTGGACGAGCAGTACTTC.

The CDR3 here is CASSLVRDGGQEQFF. The CDR3 nucleotides read TGTGCCAGCAGTTTGGTCAGGGACGGGGGACAGGAGCAGTTCTTC. V and J are TRBV27 and TRBJ2-1; D may be TRBD1 (7 bases). CDR1 and CDR2 from the germline V gene are MNHEY and SMNVEV (reference sequence). Deletions cut 3 bases from V and 10 bases from J, with 19 bases between. The CDR3 runs 15 residues.

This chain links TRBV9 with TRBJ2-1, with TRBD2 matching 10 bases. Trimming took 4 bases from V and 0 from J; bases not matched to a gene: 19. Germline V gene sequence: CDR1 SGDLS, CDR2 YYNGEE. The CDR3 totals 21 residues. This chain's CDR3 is CASSPDVLAGAPIISYNEQFF. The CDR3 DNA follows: TGTGCCAGCAGCCCAGACGTCCTAGCGGGGGCTCCCATAATCTCCTACAATGAGCAGTTCTTC.

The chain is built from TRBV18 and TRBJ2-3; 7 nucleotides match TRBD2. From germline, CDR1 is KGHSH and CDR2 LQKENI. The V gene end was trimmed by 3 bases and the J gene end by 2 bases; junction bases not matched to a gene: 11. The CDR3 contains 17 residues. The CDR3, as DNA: TGTGCCAGCTCACCCGCGGCTTTGCGGGGGAACACAGATACGCAGTATTTT. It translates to CASSPAALRGNTDTQYF.

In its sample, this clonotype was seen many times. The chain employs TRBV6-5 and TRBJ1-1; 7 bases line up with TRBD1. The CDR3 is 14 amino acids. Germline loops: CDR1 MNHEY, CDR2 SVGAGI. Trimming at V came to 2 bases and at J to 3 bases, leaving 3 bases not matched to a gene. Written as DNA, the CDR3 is TGTGCCAGCAGTTACGGGACAGATTACACTGAAGCTTTCTTT. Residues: CASSYGTDYTEAFF.

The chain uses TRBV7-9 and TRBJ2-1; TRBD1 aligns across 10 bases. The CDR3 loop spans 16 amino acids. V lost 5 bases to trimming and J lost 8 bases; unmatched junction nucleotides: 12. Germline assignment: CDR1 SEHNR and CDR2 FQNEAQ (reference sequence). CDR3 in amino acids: CASSARQGAVGDEQFF. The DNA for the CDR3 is TGTGCCAGCAGCGCACGACAGGGGGCGGTGGGCGATGAGCAGTTCTTC. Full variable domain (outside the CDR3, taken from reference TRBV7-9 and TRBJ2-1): DTGVSQNPRHKITKRGQNVTFRCDPISEHNRLYWYRQTLGQGPEFLTYFQNEAQLEKSRLLSDRFSAERPKGSFSTLEIQRTEQGDSAMYLCASSARQGAVGDEQFFGPGTRLTVL.

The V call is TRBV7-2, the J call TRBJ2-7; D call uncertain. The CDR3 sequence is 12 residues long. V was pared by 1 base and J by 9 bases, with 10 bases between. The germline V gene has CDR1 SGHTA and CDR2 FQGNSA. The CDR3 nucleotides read TGTGCCAGCAGCTTAGTAAGCTTCGCGCAGTACTTC. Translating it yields CASSLVSFAQYF.

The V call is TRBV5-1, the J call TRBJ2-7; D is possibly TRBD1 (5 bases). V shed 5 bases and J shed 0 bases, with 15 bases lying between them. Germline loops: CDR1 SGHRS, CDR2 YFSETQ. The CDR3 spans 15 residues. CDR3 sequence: CASRPQERSSYEQYF. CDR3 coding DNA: TGCGCCAGCAGACCACAGGAAAGGAGCTCCTACGAGCAGTACTTC.

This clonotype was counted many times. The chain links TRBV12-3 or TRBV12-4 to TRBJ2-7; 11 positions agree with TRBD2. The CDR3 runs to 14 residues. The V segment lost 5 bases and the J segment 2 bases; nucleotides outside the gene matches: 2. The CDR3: CASSTSGRPYEQYF. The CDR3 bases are TGTGCCAGCAGTACTAGCGGGAGACCCTACGAGCAGTACTTC.

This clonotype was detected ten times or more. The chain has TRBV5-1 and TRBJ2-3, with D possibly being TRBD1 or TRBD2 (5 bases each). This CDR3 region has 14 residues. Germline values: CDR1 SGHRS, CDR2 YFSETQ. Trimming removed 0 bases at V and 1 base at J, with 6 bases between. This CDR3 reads CASSLGDRTDTQYF. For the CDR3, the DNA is TGCGCCAGCAGCTTGGGGGACCGCACAGATACGCAGTATTTT.

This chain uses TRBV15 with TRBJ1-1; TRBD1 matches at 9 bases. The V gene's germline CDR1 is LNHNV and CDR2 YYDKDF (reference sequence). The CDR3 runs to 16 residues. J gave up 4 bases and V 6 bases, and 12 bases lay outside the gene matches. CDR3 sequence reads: CATRTHRGLQSTEAFF. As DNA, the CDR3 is TGTGCCACCAGGACCCACAGGGGGCTGCAGAGCACTGAAGCTTTCTTT.